This T cell receptor beta chain was identified in a study of cytomegalovirus exposure and HLA in healthy donors (dated by TCRdb to about 2017). Study-level background: According to a later analysis, the roughly 120 validation repertoires were produced on the same platform as the 600 to 850 repertoires of the first cohort. The aim of the study was to test whether cataloging public T cell receptors could identify signatures of past pathogen exposure. Along with the roughly 710-subject first cohort, a separate validation cohort of around 110 different subjects was used. To predict cytomegalovirus infection status, the study brought together high-throughput TCR immunosequencing, statistical association of individual TCRs with disease status, and machine learning.

Details on this clone: Its antigen has not been determined. There are no base qualities to consult, and no much larger clone falls within one base.

The germline V gene provides CDR1 SGHTA and CDR2 FQGTGA. The CDR3, from cysteine to phenylalanine, totals 16 residues. CDR3 DNA only is kept here, 48 bases in frame from base 1. The junction shows trimming of 0 bases on V and 6 bases on J, and the gene matches do not reach 4 bases of it. What the work shows at the level of the full study, not this receptor alone: The classifier was reported to diagnose cytomegalovirus status with high specificity and sensitivity in both the original cohort and the validation cohort. Of the cluster scores, roughly 93% were above 0 in a later analysis, which found that TCRs clustered in the first cohort also tended to co-occur in the 120 validation repertoires. The validation cohort had no HLA typing available for a later analysis, so co-occurrence within that cohort was assessed over all 130 or so repertoires. The study listed approximately 150 TCR beta chains as associated with cytomegalovirus. According to the authors, the approach could potentially be generalized to other disease states and immunological phenotypes. Across donors, most TCR sequences were observed very rarely, whereas some public TCRs were present in many individuals. In vitro tests confirmed that a few of the cytomegalovirus-associated TCR beta chains recognize cytomegalovirus antigens.

The library relied on the immunoSEQ multiplex PCR assay. As for the authors' bioinformatics: A statistical classification framework was built to diagnose cytomegalovirus status from the catalog of TCR beta chain sequences. TCRdb retrieved this table from immuneACCESS and kept in-frame rearrangements only. Not all clones are present; in checked studies, unresolved V genes account for under half, and no reason is known for the remainder. V, J and clone size reflect that table, while D and trimming were determined from the DNA. Across this sample there are some 150,000 clones, with about 88% seen only once. The ten largest clones represent 2.5% to 4% of the sample. The donors belonged to the validation cohort of around 110 subjects, which was separate from the roughly 670-subject first cohort.

The receptor was isolated from a woman between 18 and 29 years old in good health and CMV-seropositive. Sequencing used PBMCs. The chain joins TRBV7-3 to TRBJ2-2, and TRBD2 aligns with 10 junction nucleotides. The sequence in DNA is TGTGCCAGCAGCTTAACGTTGAGCGGGAGGGCCGGGGAGCTGTTTTTT. This translates into CASSLTLSGRAGELFF.